A selection of T cell receptor beta chains follows, all from one sample in a study of blood T cell repertoires in COVID-19. Libraries were prepared by immunoSEQ multiplex PCR; TCRdb keeps only in-frame clonotypes and omits some of them. The sample carries 140,000 to 150,000 clones, approximately 84% recorded once. Sequencing was carried out using peripheral blood. These receptor sequences come from a woman aged 60-75 years with acute or convalescent COVID-19. The CDR3 runs from the conserved cysteine through the conserved F or W. A D gene is named only where the DNA matches it firmly. Clone size appears in some rows only: once, few, many, or a class for an expanded clone.

NA,NA,TRBV5-1,TRBJ1-4,17,CASSQDQVGLKYEKLFF,TGCGCCAGCAGCCAGGATCAGGTGGGCCTAAAATACGAAAAACTGTTTTTT
NA,NA,TRBV28,TRBJ1-1,12,CASSLIRTEAFF,TGTGCCAGCAGTTTAATCCGCACTGAAGCTTTCTTT
TRBD2,NA,TRBV10-1,TRBJ2-3,16,CASSDRLAGNKDTQYF,TGCGCCAGCAGTGACCGACTAGCGGGAAATAAGGATACGCAGTATTTT
TRBD1,NA,TRBV6-6,TRBJ1-2,13,CASSLGQGDGYTF,TGTGCCAGCAGCCTTGGACAGGGAGATGGCTACACCTTC
NA,NA,TRBV29-1,TRBJ2-1,16,CSVEGYLVGGYNEQFF,TGCAGCGTTGAAGGTTACCTAGTAGGAGGATACAATGAGCAGTTCTTC
TRBD1,NA,TRBV5-8,TRBJ1-5,13,CASSLQTGTVQHF,TGTGCCAGCAGCCTGCAGACGGGGACAGTTCAGCATTTT
TRBD1,NA,TRBV12-3/TRBV12-4,TRBJ2-1,13,CASWDRYYNEQFF,TGTGCCAGTTGGGACAGATACTACAATGAGCAGTTCTTC
TRBD2,once,TRBV27,TRBJ2-1,16,CASKGAGGPLYNEQFF,TGTGCCAGCAAGGGGGCGGGAGGGCCCCTCTACAATGAGCAGTTCTTC
TRBD2,NA,TRBV27,TRBJ2-7,14,CASSIGTRRYEQYF,TGTGCCAGCAGTATAGGGACTAGGAGGTACGAGCAGTACTTC
TRBD2,NA,TRBV7-2,TRBJ2-7,15,CASSLYSGRTYEQYF,TGTGCCAGCAGCCTTTACAGCGGGAGGACCTACGAGCAGTACTTC
NA,once,TRBV30,TRBJ1-2,14,CAWSAGQSGYGYTF,TGTGCCTGGAGTGCTGGGCAGAGCGGCTATGGCTACACCTTC
TRBD2,NA,TRBV20-1,TRBJ2-5,15,CSASFSSGSSETQYF,TGCAGTGCTAGTTTTTCTAGCGGGAGCTCTGAGACCCAGTACTTC
NA,NA,TRBV27,TRBJ2-7,14,CASSFGTGSYEQYF,TGTGCCAGCAGTTTCGGTACAGGGTCCTACGAGCAGTACTTC
NA,once,TRBV3-1/TRBV3-2,TRBJ1-3,19,CASSLFFKGQFFSGNTIYF,TGTGCCAGCAGCCTATTTTTTAAAGGACAGTTCTTCTCTGGAAACACCATATATTTT
TRBD2,NA,TRBV2,TRBJ2-7,14,CASEGRELLYEQYF,TGTGCCAGCGAAGGGCGGGAGTTGTTGTACGAGCAGTACTTC
TRBD1,NA,TRBV30,TRBJ2-7,13,CAWSAGTVNEQYF,TGTGCCTGGAGTGCCGGGACAGTTAATGAGCAGTACTTC
NA,NA,TRBV7-6,TRBJ1-5,14,CASSPLGGDQPQHF,TGTGCCAGCAGCCCCTTGGGGGGTGATCAGCCCCAGCATTTT
TRBD2,NA,TRBV30,TRBJ2-5,17,CAWSAGGLAGGEETQYF,TGTGCCTGGAGTGCGGGGGGACTAGCGGGAGGCGAGGAGACCCAGTACTTC
NA,NA,TRBV5-1,TRBJ1-3,15,CASSPPRDNGNTIYF,TGCGCCAGCAGCCCTCCCCGGGACAATGGAAACACCATATATTTT
NA,few,TRBV7-8,TRBJ1-2,15,CASSARGGRTDGYTF,TGTGCCAGCAGCGCCCGCGGGGGACGTACCGATGGCTACACCTTC
NA,few,TRBV12-3/TRBV12-4,TRBJ2-7,13,CASSLGPTGEQYF,TGTGCCAGCAGTCTGGGCCCCACTGGCGAGCAGTACTTC
NA,NA,TRBV13,TRBJ2-1,14,CASTRGGGYNEQFF,TGTGCCAGCACCAGAGGTGGGGGGTACAATGAGCAGTTCTTC
TRBD1,NA,TRBV7-8,TRBJ2-5,16,CASSLETGTGEETQYF,TGTGCCAGCAGCCTAGAGACCGGGACAGGGGAAGAGACCCAGTACTTC
NA,once,TRBV6-5,TRBJ2-7,15,CASSPGRWSPREQYF,TGTGCCAGCAGTCCGGGAAGGTGGAGCCCCCGCGAGCAGTACTTC
NA,NA,TRBV28,TRBJ1-2,12,CASSPGPFGYTF,TGTGCCAGCAGTCCGGGTCCATTTGGCTACACCTTC
NA,NA,TRBV6-5,TRBJ1-5,15,CASKKDAGDLRSQHF,TGTGCCAGCAAAAAAGACGCAGGGGACCTAAGGTCCCAGCATTTT
TRBD2,many,TRBV5-1,TRBJ2-2,17,CASSSLGGRAGNGELFF,TGCGCCAGCAGCTCCCTAGGCGGGAGGGCCGGAAACGGGGAGCTGTTTTTT
TRBD2,NA,TRBV4-1,TRBJ2-1,20,CASSQDLGLSGRAGINEQFF,TGCGCCAGCAGCCAAGATTTGGGACTAAGCGGGAGGGCGGGGATCAATGAGCAGTTCTTC
TRBD1,NA,TRBV27,TRBJ1-5,17,CASSLSGTGASNQPQHF,TGTGCCAGCAGTTTATCCGGGACAGGGGCCAGCAATCAGCCCCAGCATTTT
TRBD1,NA,TRBV6-4,TRBJ1-1,17,CASSSHGQGVGYTEAFF,TGTGCCAGCAGCTCGCATGGACAGGGGGTCGGGTACACTGAAGCTTTCTTT
TRBD1,NA,TRBV6-1,TRBJ2-3,15,CASSELTGGTDTQYF,TGTGCCAGCAGTGAGTTAACAGGGGGCACAGATACGCAGTATTTT
NA,NA,TRBV29-1,TRBJ2-3,13,CSVDAAGTDTQYF,TGCAGCGTTGATGCCGCAGGCACAGATACGCAGTATTTT
NA,NA,TRBV18,TRBJ2-7,12,CASSEPGYEQYF,TGTGCCAGCTCAGAACCCGGCTACGAGCAGTACTTC